The 15 T cell receptor beta chains below were found in one sample sequenced in a study of T cells in women clearing cervical HPV infection. Using immunoSEQ multiplex PCR, the repertoire was profiled, and TCRdb retains in-frame clones only, with some absent. The sample table includes roughly 30,000 clones. The sample was blood buffy coat. The receptors here all came from a woman between 18 and 69 years old with a cervical HPV16 infection that either progressed to CIN3+ or cleared (not recorded which).

On this clone itself: The CDR3 extends 3 residues past the end of the read, so its final part is completed from the germline J gene. The chain combines TRBV19 with TRBJ2-7; 7 bases are a match to TRBD1. Losses at the gene ends were 1 base for V and 2 bases for J; bases not matched to a gene: 2. The CDR3 is 14 amino acids. Germline CDR1 LNHDA, CDR2 SQIVND (reference sequence). The CDR3 here is CASSIGDSPYEQYF. The sequenced part of the CDR3 DNA is TGTGCCAGTAGTATAGGGGACAGCCCCTACGAG.

On this clone itself: The CDR3 end falls 3 residues outside the read, so it is completed with the germline J gene. The chain combines TRBV19 with TRBJ1-3; unclear D gene. Germline assignment: CDR1 LNHDA and CDR2 SQIVND (reference sequence). This CDR3 spans 14 amino acids. Trimming cost V 6 bases and J 2 bases, with 11 bases left between them. CDR3 bases read: TGTGCCAGTAGCAGGCAGGCACCTGGAAACACC. Translation: CASSRQAPGNT. Given in full, the CDR3 is CASSRQAPGNTIYF.

For this clone: The CDR3 end falls 3 residues outside the read, so it is completed with the germline J gene. This chain joins TRBV12-3 or TRBV12-4 and TRBJ2-3; no clear D gene. The CDR3 consists of 15 residues. V was trimmed by 4 bases and J by 6 bases, leaving 17 bases between them. CDR3 protein: CASSWRVGSRDTQYF. The CDR3 DNA, read in part, is TGTGCCAGCAGTTGGCGAGTGGGTTCTAGGGATACG.

Comment on this clone: The CDR3 goes on 3 residues after the read ends, and that part is filled in from the germline J gene. This chain joins TRBV7-2 and TRBJ2-3; 12 bases line up with TRBD2. Unmatched junction bases numbered 4, after V lost 3 bases and J lost 6 bases. The CDR3 extends over 15 amino acids. The germline V gene has CDR1 SGHTA and CDR2 FQGNSA. CDR3 protein: CASSLLLAGGDTQYF. CDR3 DNA, as far as it was read: TGTGCCAGCAGCTTGCTTCTAGCGGGAGGGGATACG. Full variable domain (remainder filled in from reference TRBV7-2 and TRBJ2-3): GAGVSQSPSNKVTEKGKDVELRCDPISGHTALYWYRQSLGQGLEFLIYFQGNSAPDKSGLPSDRFSAERTGGSVSTLTIQRTQQEDSAVYLCASSLLLAGGDTQYFGPGTRLTVL.

Turning to this clone: The read stops 3 residues short of the end of the CDR3; the missing end is completed from the germline J gene. The chain has TRBV7-9 and TRBJ1-1; 10 nucleotides align to TRBD1. The CDR3 consists of 13 residues. CDR1 and CDR2 from the germline V gene are SEHNR and FQNEAQ (reference sequence). The CDR3 DNA, read in part, is TGTGCCAGCAGCGCGGGACAGGGGTTTGAG. Its translation is CASSAGQGFE. The full CDR3 reads CASSAGQGFEAFF.

This clone is deemed medium-sized by its frequency. The read terminates 3 residues before the CDR3 end, so the remaining end is supplied by the germline J gene. The chain uses TRBV29-1 and TRBJ2-7; a possible D gene is TRBD1 (5 bases). Germline V CDR1 and CDR2: SQVTM, ANQGSEA. Trimming pared 4 bases from V and 5 bases from J, leaving 12 bases between. The length of the CDR3 is 12 residues. The CDR3 bases that were read are TGCAGCGTTGCCCAGGGTAATAACGAG. It codes for CSVAQGNNE. The full CDR3 reads CSVAQGNNEQYF.

In regard to this clone: The read is 3 residues too short to cover the CDR3 end, so that end is filled in from the germline J gene. The chain joins TRBV20-1 to TRBJ1-5; weak D call: TRBD1 (6 bases). The V and J ends lost 3 bases and 0 bases respectively, with 24 bases between them. Germline V gene sequence: CDR1 DFQATT, CDR2 SNEGSKA (reference sequence). The CDR3 is made up of 19 amino acids. The CDR3 loop reads CSARGRGQWESYSNQPQHF. The CDR3 bases that were read are TGCAGTGCTAGGGGGAGAGGACAGTGGGAGTCATATAGCAATCAGCCC.

In the case of this clone: Read data end 3 residues before the CDR3 end; the end is taken from the germline J gene. This chain uses TRBV19 with TRBJ2-3; 8 nucleotides align to TRBD1. Germline values: CDR1 LNHDA, CDR2 SQIVND (reference sequence). The CDR3 loop spans 15 amino acids. Trimming at V came to 5 bases and at J to 3 bases, leaving 7 bases not matched to a gene. The chain's CDR3 is CASSAPGTGTDTQYF. CDR3 DNA (partial): TGTGCCAGTAGTGCCCCGGGGACAGGTACAGATACG.

About this clone itself: Sequencing ends 3 residues short of the CDR3 end; the germline J gene provides the rest. This rearrangement joins TRBV5-1 to TRBJ1-2; D may be TRBD1 (6 bases). The CDR3 loop spans 13 amino acids. The V gene's germline CDR1 is SGHRS and CDR2 YFSETQ. Incomplete CDR3 DNA: TGCGCCAGCAGCTTGGAAAGGACAGATACC. This gives the protein CASSLERTDT. The CDR3 as a whole reads CASSLERTDTYTF.

About this clone itself: The read comes to an end 3 residues before the CDR3 does, leaving the germline J gene to fill in the end. The gene calls are TRBV19 and TRBJ1-3, with 7 bases matching TRBD1. J gave up 2 bases and V 2 bases, and 3 bases lay outside the gene matches. The CDR3 contains 15 residues. Per the germline V gene, CDR1 is LNHDA and CDR2 is SQIVND (reference sequence). The chain's CDR3 is CASSISDRAGNTIYF. The sequenced CDR3 bases are TGTGCCAGTAGTATATCCGACAGGGCTGGAAACACC.

In the case of this clone: The read falls 3 residues short of the CDR3 end, and the missing part is taken from the germline J gene. The rearrangement links TRBV2 to TRBJ2-5; TRBD1 matches 8 bases. The CDR3 has 14 amino acids. V shed 8 bases and J 6 bases; nucleotides not matched to a gene: 11. CDR1 is SNHLY, CDR2 FYNNEI, per germline. CDR3 DNA, as far as it was read: TGTGCCAGCTCCCTGGGGACAGGAAGTCAGACC. This codes for CASSLGTGSQT. The full CDR3 reads CASSLGTGSQTQYF.

Comment on this clone: The read gets to within 3 residues of the CDR3 end, and the germline J gene fills in the rest. The gene calls are TRBV5-1 and TRBJ2-1, with 9 positions matching TRBD2. This CDR3 is built from 16 residues. V lost 0 bases, J lost 1 base, and 2 bases stayed unmatched. The V gene's germline CDR1 is SGHRS and CDR2 YFSETQ. The CDR3 here is CASSLGSGSSYNEQFF. The part of the CDR3 DNA that was read is TGCGCCAGCAGCTTGGGTAGCGGGAGTTCCTACAATGAG.

With respect to this clone: The DNA ends 3 residues before the CDR3 does, and the rest of the CDR3 is filled in from the germline J gene. The chain uses TRBV11-3 and TRBJ1-3, with 7 bases lining up with TRBD1. Germline V gene data show CDR1 as SGHNT and CDR2 as YENEEA. The CDR3 has 14 residues. V shed 4 bases and J 6 bases; nucleotides not matched to a gene: 6. CDR3 DNA (partial): TGTGCCAGCAGCTCACGGACAGGAGAAAACACC. Its protein product is CASSSRTGENT. The full CDR3 is CASSSRTGENTIYF.

About this clone: The read terminates 3 residues before the CDR3 end, so the remaining end is supplied by the germline J gene. The V and J genes are TRBV2 and TRBJ2-3; 12 bases align to TRBD2. Germline CDR1 is SNHLY and CDR2 is FYNNEI. The CDR3 has 14 residues. The CDR3 DNA, read in part, is TGTGCCAGCAGGTTACTAGCGGGAGGAGAGACG. Translation gives CASRLLAGGET. The whole CDR3 protein reads CASRLLAGGETQYF.

For this clone: The sequence runs out 3 residues before the end of the CDR3; the remainder is reconstructed from the germline J gene. The rearrangement joins TRBV5-1 to TRBJ2-7; 10 positions agree with TRBD1. Germline V gene data show CDR1 as SGHRS and CDR2 as YFSETQ. CDR3 size: 14 residues. After removal of 6 bases from V and 4 bases from J, the junction contained 7 bases not matched to a gene. CDR3 sequence: CASTPGTGVYEQYF. Partial CDR3 DNA: TGCGCCAGCACCCCCGGGACAGGGGTTTACGAG.